This record concerns one TCR beta chain sequence. These data are taken from a study of blood T cell repertoires in COVID-19. About the study: Italy, Spain and the United States were the sources of the convalescent and acute COVID-19 samples.

CDR3 length: 16 amino acids. Germline V CDR1 and CDR2: SGHRS, YFSETQ. V lost 0 bases and J lost 13; bases outside the gene matches: 17. As handled by the study authors: Estimated nucleated cell counts came from reference gene primer amplification. Assay used: immunoSEQ multiplex PCR; TCRdb lists only in-frame clones, some missing. V and J calls and clone size come straight from that table; D and trimming were deduced from the DNA. The profile shows 240,000 or so clones, 70% to 80% of them singletons. This TCR was recovered from a woman aged 80 or over with acute or convalescent COVID-19. Source material: peripheral blood. The chain recombines TRBV5-1 with TRBJ2-3, with 7 positions matching TRBD2. In nucleotides, the CDR3 is TGCGCCAGCAGCTTGGCCGGGGCTAGCGGAGGGGCTAGGGAGTATTTT. Protein product: CASSLAGASGGAREYF.